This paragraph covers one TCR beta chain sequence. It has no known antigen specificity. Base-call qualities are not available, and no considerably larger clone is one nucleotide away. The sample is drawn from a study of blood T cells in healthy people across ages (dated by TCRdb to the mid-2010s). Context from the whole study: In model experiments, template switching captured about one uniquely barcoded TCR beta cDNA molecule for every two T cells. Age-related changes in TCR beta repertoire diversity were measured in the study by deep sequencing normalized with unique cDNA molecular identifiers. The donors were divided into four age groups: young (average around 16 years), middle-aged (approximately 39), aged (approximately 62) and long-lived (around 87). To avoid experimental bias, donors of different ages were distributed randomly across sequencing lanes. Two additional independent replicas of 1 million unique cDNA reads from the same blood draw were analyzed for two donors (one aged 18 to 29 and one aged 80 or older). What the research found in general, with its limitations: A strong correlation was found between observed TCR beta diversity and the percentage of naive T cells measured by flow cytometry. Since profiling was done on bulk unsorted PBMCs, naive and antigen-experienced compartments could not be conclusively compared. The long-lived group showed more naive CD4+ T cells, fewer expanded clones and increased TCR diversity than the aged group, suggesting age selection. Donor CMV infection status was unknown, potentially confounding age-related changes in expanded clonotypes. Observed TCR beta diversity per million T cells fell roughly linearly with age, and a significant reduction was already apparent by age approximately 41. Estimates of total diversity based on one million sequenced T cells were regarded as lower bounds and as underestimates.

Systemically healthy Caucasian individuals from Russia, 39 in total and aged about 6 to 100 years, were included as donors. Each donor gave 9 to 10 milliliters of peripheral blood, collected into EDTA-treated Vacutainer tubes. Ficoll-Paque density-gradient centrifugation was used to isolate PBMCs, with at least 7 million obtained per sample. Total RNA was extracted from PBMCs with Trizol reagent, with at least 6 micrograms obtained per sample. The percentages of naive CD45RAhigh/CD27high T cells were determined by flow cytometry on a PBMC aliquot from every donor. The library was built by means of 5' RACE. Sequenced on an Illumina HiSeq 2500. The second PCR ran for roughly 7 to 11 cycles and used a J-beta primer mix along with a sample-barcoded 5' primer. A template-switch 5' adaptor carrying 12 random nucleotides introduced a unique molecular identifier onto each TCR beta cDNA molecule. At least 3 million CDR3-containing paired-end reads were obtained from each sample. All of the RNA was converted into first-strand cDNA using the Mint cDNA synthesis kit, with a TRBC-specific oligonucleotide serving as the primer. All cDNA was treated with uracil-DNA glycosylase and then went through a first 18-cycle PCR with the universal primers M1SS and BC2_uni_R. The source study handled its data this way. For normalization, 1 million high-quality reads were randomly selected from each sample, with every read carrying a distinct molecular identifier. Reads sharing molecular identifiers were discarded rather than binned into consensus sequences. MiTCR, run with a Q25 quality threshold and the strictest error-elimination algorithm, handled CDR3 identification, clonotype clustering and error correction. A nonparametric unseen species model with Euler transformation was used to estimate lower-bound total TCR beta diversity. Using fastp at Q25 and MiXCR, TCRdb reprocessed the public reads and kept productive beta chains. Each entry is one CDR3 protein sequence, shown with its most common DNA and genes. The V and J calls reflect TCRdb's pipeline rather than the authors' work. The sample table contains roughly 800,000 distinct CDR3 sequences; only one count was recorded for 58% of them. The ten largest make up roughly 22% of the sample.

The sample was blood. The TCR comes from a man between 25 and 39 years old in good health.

Here the CDR3 is given as CSVVPSLAYNEQYF. The nucleotide sequence is given as TGCAGCGTCGTCCCCTCACTAGCTTACAATGAGCAGTACTTC. This receptor chain uses TRBV29-1 and TRBJ2-5; TRBD2 is a possible D gene, resting on 6 matching bases. Via the germline V gene, CDR1 is SQVTM and CDR2 ANQGSEA. Trimming at the junction amounts to 6 bases on V and 11 bases on J, and the germline ends lie 25 bases apart. Its CDR3 holds 14 amino acids, cysteine through phenylalanine. Only CDR3 DNA is held: 42 bases, read in frame from base 1.